This T cell receptor beta chain is drawn from a study of breast tumors, draining lymph nodes, adjacent tissues. Axillary draining lymph nodes of breast cancer patients supplied the node samples. MiXCR, applied by TCRdb to the multiplex PCR reads, yields one record per CDR3 protein. The sample has approximately 210,000 distinct CDR3 sequences; less than 35% are singletons. Broader study findings: That most tumor T cells come from lymph nodes remained unproven. Luminal-like breast cancer showed significantly higher tumor–nontumor repertoire similarity than basal-like.

This clonotype came up once. No antigen is known for it. The CDR3 totals 12 residues. J lost 14 bases, V lost 2 bases, and 3 bases had no gene match. CDR1 SEHNR and CDR2 FQNEAQ come from the germline V gene (reference sequence). Sequencing was carried out using axillary lymph node tissue. This receptor was obtained from a female donor with breast cancer. Some clones in this sample may be carry-over from other donors' samples. The gene calls are TRBV7-9 and TRBJ1-6; 7 bases agree with TRBD1. The CDR3 region has the DNA TGTGCCAGCAGCTTAAGAGGACAGGCCCTCCACTTT. The encoded protein is CASSLRGQALHF. Together with reference TRBV7-9 and TRBJ1-6, the CDR3 gives the full variable domain: DTGVSQNPRHKITKRGQNVTFRCDPISEHNRLYWYRQTLGQGPEFLTYFQNEAQLEKSRLLSDRFSAERPKGSFSTLEIQRTEQGDSAMYLCASSLRGQALHFGNGTRLTVT.